These 29 T cell receptor beta chains were all obtained from the same sample, sequenced in a study of blood T cell repertoires in COVID-19. Assay used: immunoSEQ multiplex PCR; TCRdb lists only in-frame clones, some missing. This table has approximately 220,000 clones, around 85% appearing once. The specimen sequenced was PBMCs or T cells enriched from blood (not recorded which). These receptors came from a woman aged 40-49 years with acute COVID-19.

This sequence joins TRBV5-4 and TRBJ2-1; 12 nucleotides line up with TRBD2. The CDR3 is 15 residues long. J gave up 4 bases and V 2 bases, and 1 base lay outside the gene matches. Looked up from germline, CDR1 is SGHNT and CDR2 is YYREEE (reference sequence). CDR3 in DNA: TGTGCCAGCAGCTTAACTAGCGGGGGGTACAATGAGCAGTTCTTC. The encoded protein is CASSLTSGGYNEQFF.

The chain has TRBV5-1 and TRBJ1-3; 10 nucleotides match TRBD1. The CDR3 length is 14 residues. CDR1 SGHRS and CDR2 YFSETQ come from the germline V gene. The ends lost 6 bases at V and 4 bases at J; junction bases unmatched: 4. CDR3 in DNA: TGCGCCAGCATGTCGGACAGGGGGGGAAACACCATATATTTT. Its protein is CASMSDRGGNTIYF. Drawing the rest from reference TRBV5-1 and TRBJ1-3, the complete variable domain is KAGVTQTPRYLIKTRGQQVTLSCSPISGHRSVSWYQQTPGQGLQFLFEYFSETQRNKGNFPGRFSGRQFSNSRSEMNVSTLELGDSALYLCASMSDRGGNTIYFGEGSWLTVV.

This clone was counted a single time. The chain carries TRBV2 and TRBJ1-4; D unclear. The V gene's germline CDR1 is SNHLY and CDR2 FYNNEI. V lost 4 bases and J 3 bases, leaving 12 bases between the germline ends. This CDR3 spans 15 amino acids. The CDR3 region is CASSVEKTSNEKLFF. The CDR3 DNA reads as TGTGCCAGCAGTGTAGAGAAAACCTCTAATGAAAAACTGTTTTTT.

The rearrangement joins TRBV9 to TRBJ2-1; D is unclear. CDR3 length: 13 amino acids. CDR1 and CDR2 (germline): SGDLS, YYNGEE. V was clipped by 4 bases and J by 6 bases, with 11 bases between them. In nucleotides, the CDR3 is TGTGCCAGCAGCTCCTCATGGGCCAATGAGCAGTTCTTC. Translating gives CASSSSWANEQFF.

The chain joins TRBV27 to TRBJ2-7, with 8 bases matching TRBD2. Trimming at V came to 2 bases and at J to 2 bases, leaving 2 bases not matched to a gene. Germline V gene lookup returns CDR1 MNHEY and CDR2 SMNVEV (reference sequence). This CDR3 region has 14 residues. The CDR3 spells CASSLLSGAYEQYF. The DNA of the CDR3 is TGTGCCAGCAGTTTACTTAGCGGGGCCTACGAGCAGTACTTC.

The V gene is TRBV15, the J gene TRBJ2-1; tentative D call: TRBD2 (6 bases). CDR3 length: 13 amino acids. CDR1 LNHNV and CDR2 YYDKDF come from the germline V gene (reference sequence). The ends were cut back, 2 bases at V and 8 bases at J, with 10 bases in the middle. The DNA of the CDR3 is TGTGCCACCAGCAGACGGGAGTATGATGAGCAGTTCTTC. Its protein is CATSRREYDEQFF.

The chain carries TRBV9 and TRBJ2-4; 10 bases map to TRBD2. The CDR3 is 17 residues long. Per germline, CDR1 SGDLS and CDR2 YYNGEE. J was trimmed by 3 bases and V by 3 bases; bases with no gene match: 9. DNA of the CDR3: TGTGCCAGCAGCGCTACTAGCGGGGCATACGGCAAAAACATTCAGTACTTC. Translating it yields CASSATSGAYGKNIQYF. Full variable domain (remainder filled in from reference TRBV9 and TRBJ2-4): DSGVTQTPKHLITATGQRVTLRCSPRSGDLSVYWYQQSLDQGLQFLIQYYNGEERAKGNILERFSAQQFPDLHSELNLSSLELGDSALYFCASSATSGAYGKNIQYFGAGTRLSVL.

The V call is TRBV6-6, the J call TRBJ1-4, with TRBD1 matching over 9 bases. V was clipped by 3 bases and J by 5 bases; unmatched bases: 4. CDR1 MNHNY and CDR2 SVGAGI come from the germline V gene (reference sequence). This CDR3 has 15 amino acids. As DNA, the CDR3 is TGTGCCAGCAGTTATACGGGACAGGGAAATGAAAAACTGTTTTTT. This gives the protein CASSYTGQGNEKLFF.

This clone was detected only once. V is TRBV6-5 and J is TRBJ1-3, with unresolved D. Germline lookup yields CDR1 MNHEY and CDR2 SVGAGI. The V and J ends lost 2 bases and 1 base respectively, with 12 bases between them. The CDR3 extends over 16 amino acids. The CDR3 region has the DNA TGTGCCAGCAGTTACGGCGGCAGTCAGTCTGGAAACACCATATATTTT. This encodes CASSYGGSQSGNTIYF.

The chain couples TRBV9 to TRBJ1-6; no clear D. V was cut by 2 bases and J by 5 bases, with 14 bases left in between. The germline CDR1 and CDR2 sequences are SGDLS and YYNGEE. The CDR3 loop spans 16 amino acids. The CDR3 DNA reads as TGTGCCAGCAGCGTGGGCCCGCAGGTCAATAATTCACCCCTCCACTTT. This codes for CASSVGPQVNNSPLHF.

V is TRBV25-1 and J is TRBJ2-6, with 8 positions matching TRBD2. The V gene end was trimmed by 5 bases and the J gene end by 2 bases; junction bases not matched to a gene: 5. CDR1 is MGHDK and CDR2 is SYGVNS in the germline V gene. The CDR3 contains 16 residues. DNA of the CDR3: TGTGCCAGCAGTCGGGGGGGGGCGACTGGGGCCAACGTCCTGACTTTC. This sequence encodes CASSRGGATGANVLTF.

The J gene is TRBJ1-2, the V gene TRBV29-1; 8 positions match TRBD1. Germline V gene lookup returns CDR1 SQVTM and CDR2 ANQGSEA. This CDR3 is 12 amino acids long. With V trimmed by 2 bases and J by 8 bases, 4 bases remained unmatched. The CDR3, as DNA: TGCAGCGTTGAATCAGGGGGCTGGGGCTACACCTTC. This sequence encodes CSVESGGWGYTF.

For this clone: The same CDR3 arises from other DNA sequences in this sample as well. The chain employs TRBV5-4 and TRBJ1-2; TRBD1 might be the D (6 bases). Between the trimmed V and J ends, which lost 0 bases and 4 bases, there was a span of 10 bases. The germline CDR1 and CDR2 sequences are SGHNT and YYREEE (reference sequence). The length of the CDR3 is 14 residues. CDR3 protein: CASSLALTGYGYTF. CDR3 coding DNA: TGTGCCAGCAGCTTGGCTTTGACAGGCTATGGCTACACCTTC.

The chain combines TRBV30 with TRBJ2-7, with TRBD2 as a possible D gene (5 bases). This CDR3 comprises 14 residues. Germline V gene lookup returns CDR1 GTSNPN and CDR2 SVGIG (reference sequence). Between the trimmed V and J ends, which lost 2 bases and 1 base, there was a span of 12 bases. CDR3 in amino acids: CAWSLGDGSYEQYF. CDR3 coding DNA: TGTGCCTGGAGTTTGGGAGACGGGTCCTACGAGCAGTACTTC.

The gene calls are TRBV7-2 and TRBJ2-3; D is ambiguous. The V gene's germline CDR1 is SGHTA and CDR2 FQGNSA. The CDR3 totals 15 residues. Trimming left V 5 bases short and J 0 bases short, with 12 bases between. The CDR3 here is CASSPLGGSTDTQYF. CDR3 DNA sequence: TGTGCCAGCAGCCCCTTAGGCGGAAGCACAGATACGCAGTATTTT.

The chain employs TRBV7-9 and TRBJ2-7, with 10 bases that match TRBD1. V was clipped by 5 bases and J by 3 bases; unmatched bases: 7. In germline, CDR1 is SEHNR, CDR2 FQNEAQ (reference sequence). The CDR3 is made up of 15 amino acids. The chain's CDR3 is CASSDGTGVGYEQYF. In nucleotides, the CDR3 is TGTGCCAGCAGCGACGGGACAGGGGTGGGCTACGAGCAGTACTTC.

The rearrangement links TRBV27 to TRBJ2-5; TRBD1 matches 9 bases. CDR1 and CDR2 (germline): MNHEY, SMNVEV (reference sequence). The CDR3 length is 16 residues. Trimming removed 2 bases from V and 1 base from J; junction bases left unmatched: 5. The CDR3 protein is CASSLIGTGIQETQYF. CDR3 bases: TGTGCCAGCAGTTTAATTGGGACAGGGATCCAAGAGACCCAGTACTTC.

The chain recombines TRBV4-1 with TRBJ2-5; tentatively, D is TRBD1 (6 bases). CDR1 and CDR2 (germline): MGHRA, YSYEKL. This CDR3 has 16 amino acids. V was clipped by 0 bases and J by 6 bases, with 17 bases between them. This CDR3 is CASSQEDRMVLKTQYF. In nucleotides, the CDR3 is TGCGCCAGCAGCCAAGAAGACAGGATGGTTCTAAAGACCCAGTACTTC.

V and J are TRBV6-5 and TRBJ1-1; D is undetermined. Germline values: CDR1 MNHEY, CDR2 SVGAGI. Trimming cost V 7 bases and J 1 base, with 10 bases left between them. The CDR3 is made up of 13 amino acids. This CDR3 reads CASTFGKNTEAFF. DNA for the CDR3: TGTGCCAGCACTTTCGGGAAGAACACTGAAGCTTTCTTT.

J is TRBJ2-5 and V is TRBV5-1; D not certain. Per germline, CDR1 SGHRS and CDR2 YFSETQ. The CDR3 extends over 14 amino acids. Trimming took 3 bases from V and 5 from J, leaving 14 bases between them. The CDR3: CASSSGSSRETQYF. In DNA, the CDR3 is TGCGCCAGCAGCTCTGGCTCCTCGCGGGAGACCCAGTACTTC.

The chain couples TRBV15 to TRBJ2-5, with 10 positions matching TRBD2. Germline assignment: CDR1 LNHNV and CDR2 YYDKDF (reference sequence). The CDR3 is 17 residues long. V dropped 0 bases and J dropped 3; count of bases not matched to a gene: 7. Written as DNA, the CDR3 is TGTGCCACCAGCAGAGATGTGAGCGGGAGGGGTGAAGAGACCCAGTACTTC. Its translation is CATSRDVSGRGEETQYF.

Only one count was recorded for this clone. The V and J genes are TRBV12-3 or TRBV12-4 and TRBJ1-2, with 7 bases aligning to TRBD1. J lost 6 bases, V lost 4 bases, and 5 bases had no gene match. This CDR3 is built from 13 residues. CDR3 coding DNA: TGTGCCAGCAGTTCCCCAGGGGGAGATGGCTACACCTTC. Translation: CASSSPGGDGYTF.

The CDR3 coding sequence is TGTGCCAGTAGCCGAGGGACAGGAAGAACGCGGAACTATGGCTACACCTTC. Its translation: CASSRGTGRTRNYGYTF. The chain uses TRBV19 and TRBJ1-2, with 8 positions matching TRBD1. The V segment lost 6 bases and the J segment 2 bases; nucleotides outside the gene matches: 14. Germline V gives CDR1 LNHDA, CDR2 SQIVND (reference sequence). CDR3 length: 17 amino acids.

The V call is TRBV7-6, the J call TRBJ1-1; 9 bases align to TRBD1. V lost 5 bases to trimming and J lost 1 base; unmatched junction nucleotides: 5. This CDR3 has 15 amino acids. From germline, CDR1 is SGHVS and CDR2 FNYEAQ. In DNA, the CDR3 is TGTGCCAGCAGCGTAACGACAGGGGGGAACACTGAAGCTTTCTTT. This translates into CASSVTTGGNTEAFF.

This chain uses TRBV28 with TRBJ1-5, with 7 nucleotides matching TRBD1. In germline, CDR1 is MDHEN, CDR2 SYDVKM. Losses at the gene ends were 7 bases for V and 3 bases for J; bases not matched to a gene: 3. There are 13 residues in the CDR3. The chain's CDR3 is CASIDRANQPQHF. CDR3 sequence (DNA): TGTGCCAGCATCGACAGGGCCAATCAGCCCCAGCATTTT.

V is TRBV5-1 and J is TRBJ2-7, with a tentative D call TRBD2 (6 bases). The CDR3 loop spans 13 amino acids. From germline, CDR1 is SGHRS and CDR2 YFSETQ. The V end was cut by 3 bases, the J end by 4 bases, with 11 bases between. The CDR3: CASSWGVGYEQYF. The CDR3 nucleotides read TGCGCCAGCAGCTGGGGGGTTGGGTACGAGCAGTACTTC.

The V gene is TRBV27, the J gene TRBJ1-5; 8 bases are shared with TRBD1. V trimming: 3 bases; J trimming: 4 bases; junction bases outside the gene matches: 2. The CDR3 is 14 amino acids. CDR1 MNHEY and CDR2 SMNVEV come from the germline V gene (reference sequence). CDR3 sequence (DNA): TGTGCCAGCAGTTTCCACAGGGGGAATCAGCCCCAGCATTTT. This translates into CASSFHRGNQPQHF.

The chain uses TRBV18 and TRBJ1-4; TRBD1 aligns across 8 bases. The junction had 5 bases not matched to a gene; V was cut back by 3 bases and J by 8 bases. CDR1 is KGHSH, CDR2 LQKENI, per germline. This CDR3 has 14 amino acids. This CDR3 reads CASSPTGTGEKLFF. The DNA for the CDR3 is TGTGCCAGCTCACCGACCGGGACAGGCGAAAAACTGTTTTTT. Full variable domain (remainder filled in from reference TRBV18 and TRBJ1-4): NAGVMQNPRHLVRRRGQEARLRCSPMKGHSHVYWYRQLPEEGLKFMVYLQKENIIDESGMPKERFSAEFPKEGPSILRIQQVVRGDSAAYFCASSPTGTGEKLFFGSGTQLSVL.

V usage is TRBV10-1 and J usage is TRBJ2-7; 7 bases map to TRBD1. The CDR3 contains 17 residues. Germline V lookup: CDR1 WNHNN, CDR2 SYGVQD (reference sequence). After removal of 3 bases from V and 4 bases from J, the junction contained 15 bases not matched to a gene. The CDR3: CASSDPASGQIIYEQYF. CDR3 sequence (DNA): TGCGCCAGCAGTGACCCCGCCTCGGGACAGATAATATACGAGCAGTACTTC.